This TCR beta chain was sequenced for a study of T cells in Graves' hyperthyroidism and ophthalmopathy. Study overall: Specimen type is peripheral blood, collected at initial diagnosis prior to any treatment.

Study-wide results and caveats: Most thyroid clonotypes that were expanded above 0.001 also turned up in blood.

Amplification of TCR beta CDR3 regions was performed using RNA transcripts as template. When the TCR CDR3 underwent first-round RT-PCR, the HTBI primer set was used. One entry per CDR3 protein, called by TCRdb with MiXCR from the multiplex PCR reads. The data show about 770,000 distinct CDR3 sequences, about 17% seen once. For this clonotype: The antigen remains undetermined.

Specimen: blood. The source of this sequence is a woman aged 45 to 65 with Graves' hyperthyroidism that later progressed to Graves' ophthalmopathy.

In DNA form, the CDR3 reads TGCGCCAGCAGCCCCTCCCCCGACAGCTACAATGAGCAGTTCTTC. It yields the protein CASSPSPDSYNEQFF. The chain links TRBV4-1 to TRBJ2-1; tentative D call: TRBD1 (5 bases). Germline V gives CDR1 MGHRA, CDR2 YSYEKL. CDR3 length equals 15 residues. V lost 4 bases and J 3 bases, leaving 13 bases between the germline ends.